This T cell receptor (beta chain) was identified during a study of T cell responses to AZD1222 COVID-19 vaccine. Overall study results and limits: A mostly white British donor set with more females was recruited, and clonal diversity was possibly underestimated. Among spike-specific TCRs, nearly half reportedly target unmutated variant regions. Repertoire samples came only from after the peak T cell response. Baseline testing showed seropositivity in only a handful of AZD1222 recipients.

Germline V CDR1 and CDR2: SGHNT, YYREEE (reference sequence). J was trimmed by 5 bases and V by 1 base; bases with no gene match: 3. The CDR3 extends over 14 amino acids. Profiled with immunoSEQ multiplex PCR; TCRdb holds only in-frame clones, not every one. There are some 120,000 clones in the sample; 92% occur only once, and approximately 7.9% lies in the top ten. Details on this clone: The target antigen is unknown.

The clonotype comes from an adult who received the AZD1222 COVID-19 vaccine. The sample consisted of peripheral blood, taken 28 days after the second AZD1222 dose. V is TRBV5-4 and J is TRBJ2-5; 9 bases are shared with TRBD1. Written as DNA, the CDR3 is TGTGCCAGCAGCTTGACAGGGGGCTTGGAGACCCAGTACTTC. Amino acid sequence: CASSLTGGLETQYF.